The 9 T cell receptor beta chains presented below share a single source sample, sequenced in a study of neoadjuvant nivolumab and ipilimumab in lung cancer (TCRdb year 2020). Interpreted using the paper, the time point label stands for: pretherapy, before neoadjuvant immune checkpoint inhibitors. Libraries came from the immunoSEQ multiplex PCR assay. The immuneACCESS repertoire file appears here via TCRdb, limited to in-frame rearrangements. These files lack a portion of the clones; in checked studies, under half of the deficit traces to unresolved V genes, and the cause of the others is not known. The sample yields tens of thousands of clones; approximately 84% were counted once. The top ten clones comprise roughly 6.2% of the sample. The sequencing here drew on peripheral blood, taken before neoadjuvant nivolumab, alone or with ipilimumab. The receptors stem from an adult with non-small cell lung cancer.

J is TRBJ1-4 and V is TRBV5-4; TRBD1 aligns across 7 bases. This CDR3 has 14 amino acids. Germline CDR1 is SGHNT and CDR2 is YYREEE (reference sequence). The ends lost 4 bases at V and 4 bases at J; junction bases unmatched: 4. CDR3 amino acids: CASSQTGSNEKLFF. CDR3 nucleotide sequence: TGTGCCAGCAGCCAGACAGGGAGTAATGAAAAACTGTTTTTT.

CDR3 DNA: TGTGCCAGCAGCCAAAATTGGGAGACTCAGGTCGTCTACGAGCAGTACTTC. It yields the protein CASSQNWETQVVYEQYF. The chain has TRBV4-2 and TRBJ2-7; possibly TRBD2 for D (5 bases). Germline CDR1 LGHNA, CDR2 YNFKEQ. This CDR3 comprises 17 residues. V dropped 2 bases and J dropped 3 bases, with 20 bases sitting between them.

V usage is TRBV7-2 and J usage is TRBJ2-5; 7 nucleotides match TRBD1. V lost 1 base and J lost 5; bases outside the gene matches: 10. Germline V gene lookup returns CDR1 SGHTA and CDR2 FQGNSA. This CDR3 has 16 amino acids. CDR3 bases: TGTGCCAGCAGCTTAGAGGGTTGGCAGGGGGTGGAGACCCAGTACTTC. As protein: CASSLEGWQGVETQYF. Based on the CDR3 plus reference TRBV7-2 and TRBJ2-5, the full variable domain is GAGVSQSPSNKVTEKGKDVELRCDPISGHTALYWYRQSLGQGLEFLIYFQGNSAPDKSGLPSDRFSAERTGGSVSTLTIQRTQQEDSAVYLCASSLEGWQGVETQYFGPGTRLLVL.

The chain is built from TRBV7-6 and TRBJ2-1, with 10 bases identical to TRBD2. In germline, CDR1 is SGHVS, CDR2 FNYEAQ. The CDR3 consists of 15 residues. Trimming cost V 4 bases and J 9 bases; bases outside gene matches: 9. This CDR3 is CASSSGTSAGPEQFF. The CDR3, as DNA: TGTGCCAGCAGCTCCGGGACTAGCGCCGGGCCTGAGCAGTTCTTC.

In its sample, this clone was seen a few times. This CDR3 reads CASSLTIGYTGELFF. The CDR3 DNA sequence: TGTGCCAGCAGCTTAACTATCGGGTACACCGGGGAGCTGTTTTTT. V is TRBV7-3 and J is TRBJ2-2; D gene ambiguous. CDR3 length: 15 residues. CDR1 is SGHTA, CDR2 FQGTGA, per germline. Trimming removed 0 bases at V and 3 bases at J, with 8 bases between.

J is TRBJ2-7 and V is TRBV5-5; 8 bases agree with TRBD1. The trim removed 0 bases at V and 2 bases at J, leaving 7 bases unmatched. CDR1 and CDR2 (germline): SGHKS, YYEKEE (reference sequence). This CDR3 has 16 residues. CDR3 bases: TGTGCCAGCAGCTTGGGGGCCGGGACAGGAACCTACGAGCAGTACTTC. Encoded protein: CASSLGAGTGTYEQYF.

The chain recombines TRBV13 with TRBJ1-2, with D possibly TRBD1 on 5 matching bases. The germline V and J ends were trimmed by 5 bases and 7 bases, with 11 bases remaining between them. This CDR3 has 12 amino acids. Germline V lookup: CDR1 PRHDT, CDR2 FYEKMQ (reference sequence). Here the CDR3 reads CASSLNRIGYTF. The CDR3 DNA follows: TGTGCCAGCAGCCTAAACAGGATTGGCTACACCTTC. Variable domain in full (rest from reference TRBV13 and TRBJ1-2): AAGVIQSPRHLIKEKRETATLKCYPIPRHDTVYWYQQGPGQDPQFLISFYEKMQSDKGSIPDRFSAQQFSDYHSELNMSSLELGDSALYFCASSLNRIGYTFGSGTRLTVV.

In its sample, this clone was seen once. In DNA, the CDR3 is TGTGCCAGCAGCCAAGACCAAGGGAATGAGCAGTTCTTC. This codes for CASSQDQGNEQFF. V and J are TRBV14 and TRBJ2-1; no definite D call. This CDR3 has 13 amino acids. Per germline, CDR1 SGHDN and CDR2 FVKESK. The V and J ends lost 0 bases and 7 bases respectively, with 7 bases between them.

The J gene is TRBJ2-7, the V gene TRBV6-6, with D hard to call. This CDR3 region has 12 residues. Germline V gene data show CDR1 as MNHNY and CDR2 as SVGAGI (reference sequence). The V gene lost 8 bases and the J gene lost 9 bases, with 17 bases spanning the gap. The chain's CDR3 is CASADHPEAQYF. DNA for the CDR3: TGTGCCAGCGCTGACCACCCAGAGGCGCAGTACTTC.